A single sample gave rise to the 30 T cell receptor beta chains below, sequenced in a study of cytomegalovirus exposure and HLA in healthy donors (dated 2017 in TCRdb). The library was produced with the immunoSEQ multiplex PCR assay. A mixture of 60 forward primers for TCR Vbeta segments and 13 reverse primers for TCR Jbeta segments was used in the multiplex PCR. TCRdb holds this immuneACCESS table with in-frame rearrangements only. Some clones are missing; in checked studies, unresolved V genes explain under half, and the rest has no known cause. Counted in this sample were around 150,000 clones; 75% to 90% of them appeared once. Of the sample, 0.96% falls within the top ten clones. What was sequenced was PBMCs. The source of these receptors is a girl aged 2 to 9 in good health and CMV-seropositive.

V gene TRBV28 combines with J gene TRBJ2-7; 7 positions agree with TRBD1. Germline CDR1 is MDHEN and CDR2 is SYDVKM. Unmatched junction bases numbered 6, after V lost 5 bases and J lost 5 bases. The CDR3 totals 13 residues. The CDR3 protein is CASSQTGSHEQYF. CDR3 DNA: TGTGCCAGCAGTCAGACAGGGTCCCACGAGCAGTACTTC.

V usage is TRBV30 and J usage is TRBJ1-1; D unresolved. V gave up 0 bases and J gave up 0 bases, with 8 bases separating them. The CDR3 sequence is 14 residues long. Germline V gene sequence: CDR1 GTSNPN, CDR2 SVGIG (reference sequence). The CDR3 protein is CAWSVRGMNTEAFF. CDR3 nucleotides: TGTGCCTGGAGTGTGAGAGGGATGAACACTGAAGCTTTCTTT. Variable domain in full (rest from reference TRBV30 and TRBJ1-1): SQTIHQWPATLVQPVGSPLSLECTVEGTSNPNLYWYRQAAGRGLQLLFYSVGIGQISSEVPQNLSASRPQDRQFILSSKKLLLSDSGFYLCAWSVRGMNTEAFFGQGTRLTVV.

The chain joins TRBV29-1 to TRBJ2-2; D is possibly TRBD1 (5 bases). Trimming cost V 8 bases and J 3 bases, with 10 bases left between them. There are 12 residues in the CDR3. CDR1 and CDR2 from the germline V gene are SQVTM and ANQGSEA. The CDR3 sequence is CSPGCDTGELFF. The CDR3 region has the DNA TGCAGCCCAGGGTGCGACACCGGGGAGCTGTTTTTT.

This sequence joins TRBV6-5 and TRBJ1-4; D remains ambiguous. CDR3 length: 11 residues. Trimming took 5 bases from V and 7 from J, leaving 5 bases between them. Germline-derived CDR1 and CDR2 are MNHEY and SVGAGI. The CDR3 here is CASSASEKLFF. CDR3 DNA: TGTGCCAGCAGTGCCAGTGAAAAACTGTTTTTT.

This chain connects TRBV6-6 to TRBJ2-1; TRBD1 aligns across 7 bases. The CDR3 runs 15 residues. Losses at the gene ends were 4 bases for V and 3 bases for J; bases not matched to a gene: 6. From germline, CDR1 is MNHNY and CDR2 SVGAGI (reference sequence). This chain's CDR3 is CASSLRDSFYNEQFF. In DNA form, the CDR3 reads TGTGCCAGCAGTTTACGGGACAGCTTCTACAATGAGCAGTTCTTC.

This chain links TRBV30 with TRBJ2-1; TRBD1 matches 9 bases. Per the germline V gene, CDR1 is GTSNPN and CDR2 is SVGIG (reference sequence). Trimming at V came to 1 base and at J to 3 bases, leaving 1 base not matched to a gene. CDR3 length: 14 amino acids. Written as DNA, the CDR3 is TGTGCCTGGAGTGCGGGACAGGGCTACAATGAGCAGTTCTTC. It encodes CAWSAGQGYNEQFF.

Written as DNA, the CDR3 is TGTGCCAGCAGTTTAGCTATCCTTAAGTGGGAGACCCAGTACTTC. Residues: CASSLAILKWETQYF. V usage is TRBV28 and J usage is TRBJ2-5; D call uncertain. The germline V gene encodes CDR1 MDHEN and CDR2 SYDVKM. This CDR3 has 15 amino acids. The V gene lost 2 bases and the J gene lost 5 bases, with 15 bases spanning the gap.

This clone was recorded only once. The chain combines TRBV28 with TRBJ2-3, with a possible D match to TRBD2 (6 bases). The germline V gene encodes CDR1 MDHEN and CDR2 SYDVKM. V shed 11 bases and J shed 4 bases, with 31 bases lying between them. The CDR3 is 18 amino acids. The CDR3 loop reads CAHKRASEDYGGADTQYF. DNA for the CDR3: TGTGCCCACAAAAGGGCTAGCGAAGACTATGGGGGAGCAGATACGCAGTATTTT.

The V gene is TRBV25-1, the J gene TRBJ2-2; 8 nucleotides agree with TRBD2. The CDR3 contains 18 residues. After removal of 0 bases from V and 1 base from J, the junction contained 7 bases not matched to a gene. CDR1 MGHDK and CDR2 SYGVNS come from the germline V gene. DNA of the CDR3: TGTGCCAGCAGTGAATATCAGACTGGGACTAGGAACACCGGGGAGCTGTTTTTT. This encodes CASSEYQTGTRNTGELFF.

The chain combines TRBV7-9 with TRBJ1-2; a possible D gene is TRBD1 (6 bases). The V and J ends lost 5 bases and 4 bases respectively, with 17 bases between them. This CDR3 contains 15 residues. Germline V lookup: CDR1 SEHNR, CDR2 FQNEAQ (reference sequence). The chain's CDR3 is CASSVNRVMRYGYTF. In DNA form, the CDR3 reads TGTGCCAGCAGCGTTAACAGGGTAATGCGCTATGGCTACACCTTC.

V is TRBV9 and J is TRBJ2-2, with TRBD2 matching over 12 bases. The CDR3 has 17 residues. The V gene end was trimmed by 1 base and the J gene end by 0 bases; junction bases not matched to a gene: 1. Germline V gene lookup returns CDR1 SGDLS and CDR2 YYNGEE. The CDR3 coding sequence is TGTGCCAGCAGCGTACGGACTAGCGGGACGAACACCGGGGAGCTGTTTTTT. This codes for CASSVRTSGTNTGELFF.

This sequence joins TRBV11-2 and TRBJ2-5; TRBD2 matches at 7 bases. V lost 2 bases, J lost 5 bases, and 2 bases stayed unmatched. The CDR3 has 13 residues. CDR1 and CDR2 (germline): SGHAT, FQNNGV. As DNA, the CDR3 is TGTGCCAGCAGCTTATGGGGAGGGGAGACCCAGTACTTC. Amino acids: CASSLWGGETQYF.

This chain joins TRBV28 and TRBJ2-7; D unresolved. Germline V gene lookup returns CDR1 MDHEN and CDR2 SYDVKM. V lost 5 bases to trimming and J lost 2 bases, with 10 bases between them. The CDR3 loop spans 13 amino acids. The CDR3 bases are TGTGCCAGCAGTCAGAATGCTGCCTACGAGCAGTACTTC. Translation gives CASSQNAAYEQYF.

The rearrangement uses TRBV5-4 and TRBJ2-1; D possibly corresponds to TRBD2 (5 bases). Germline loops: CDR1 SGHNT, CDR2 YYREEE (reference sequence). The germline V and J ends were trimmed by 4 bases and 5 bases, with 16 bases remaining between them. CDR3 length: 15 amino acids. The CDR3 protein is CASSPGGGRDNEQFF. CDR3 coding DNA: TGTGCCAGCAGCCCCGGTGGAGGCCGGGACAATGAGCAGTTCTTC.

CDR3: CASSSTGIQDGYTF. CDR3 nucleotide sequence: TGTGCCAGCAGTTCGACAGGGATCCAGGACGGCTACACCTTC. V and J are TRBV28 and TRBJ1-2; TRBD1 matches 7 bases. The CDR3 is 14 amino acids. The ends lost 4 bases at V and 8 bases at J; junction bases unmatched: 10. The germline V gene has CDR1 MDHEN and CDR2 SYDVKM.

The chain couples TRBV9 to TRBJ2-1; D remains ambiguous. Per germline, CDR1 SGDLS and CDR2 YYNGEE. The CDR3 spans 14 residues. Trimming took 6 bases from V and 0 from J, leaving 10 bases between them. CDR3 protein: CASNVDSSYNEQFF. CDR3 bases: TGTGCCAGCAACGTCGATAGCTCCTACAATGAGCAGTTCTTC. The full variable domain, its missing parts supplied by reference TRBV9 and TRBJ2-1, is DSGVTQTPKHLITATGQRVTLRCSPRSGDLSVYWYQQSLDQGLQFLIQYYNGEERAKGNILERFSAQQFPDLHSELNLSSLELGDSALYFCASNVDSSYNEQFFGPGTRLTVL.

The chain combines TRBV6-5 with TRBJ1-1; D ambiguous. Germline lookup yields CDR1 MNHEY and CDR2 SVGAGI. Trimming shortened V by 5 bases and J by 7 bases, and 20 bases separated the two germline ends. The CDR3 is 15 residues long. The CDR3 region has the DNA TGTGCCAGCAGTGGCCTTCGCGAGGCAACGGGTGAAGCTTTCTTT. Translating it yields CASSGLREATGEAFF.

The chain links TRBV28 to TRBJ1-1; 11 bases match TRBD1. The CDR3 is made up of 14 amino acids. J gave up 7 bases and V 10 bases, and 11 bases lay outside the gene matches. CDR1 and CDR2 from the germline V gene are MDHEN and SYDVKM. CDR3 region: CATRAGTGGFEAFF. The CDR3 DNA follows: TGTGCCACCAGGGCCGGGACAGGGGGTTTTGAAGCTTTCTTT.

The chain combines TRBV5-4 with TRBJ1-1; D remains unclear. V shed 3 bases and J shed 1 base, with 4 bases lying between them. CDR3 length: 12 amino acids. The germline gives CDR1 SGHNT, CDR2 YYREEE (reference sequence). The CDR3 protein is CASSSPNTEAFF. The CDR3 DNA reads as TGTGCCAGCAGCTCTCCGAACACTGAAGCTTTCTTT.

The chain recombines TRBV4-1 with TRBJ2-7; 11 nucleotides agree with TRBD2. CDR3 length: 17 residues. V shed 3 bases and J 0 bases; nucleotides not matched to a gene: 7. Per germline, CDR1 MGHRA and CDR2 YSYEKL. CDR3 sequence: CASSHGGTSGISYEQYF. Written as DNA, the CDR3 is TGCGCCAGCAGCCACGGAGGGACTAGCGGAATCTCCTACGAGCAGTACTTC.

The V and J genes are TRBV7-7 and TRBJ2-3; possible D gene TRBD2, 6 bases. The V gene's germline CDR1 is SSHAT and CDR2 FNYEAQ (reference sequence). CDR3 size: 13 residues. The CDR3 nucleotides are TGTGCTAGCTACCGGGGGTTCACAGATACGCAGTATTTT. It encodes CASYRGFTDTQYF.

This chain uses TRBV5-4 with TRBJ1-4; 9 nucleotides agree with TRBD1. J gave up 6 bases and V 4 bases, and 7 bases lay outside the gene matches. Germline V gives CDR1 SGHNT, CDR2 YYREEE (reference sequence). There are 15 residues in the CDR3. The CDR3 sequence is CASSSFRDRDEKLFF. Here the CDR3 DNA reads TGTGCCAGCAGCAGTTTCCGGGACAGGGATGAAAAACTGTTTTTT.

This clone was seen just once. The rearrangement joins TRBV6-1 to TRBJ1-2; TRBD1 agrees at 7 bases. Trimming removed 7 bases from V and 2 bases from J; junction bases left unmatched: 7. Germline V gene sequence: CDR1 MNHNS, CDR2 SASEGT. The CDR3 spans 14 residues. The CDR3 DNA sequence: TGTGCCAGCACCGACAGGGTCGGGAACTATGGCTACACCTTC. Amino acid sequence: CASTDRVGNYGYTF.

J is TRBJ1-5 and V is TRBV28; 7 bases match TRBD1. The V and J ends lost 10 bases and 0 bases, in that order; junction bases with no gene match: 12. The CDR3 is 16 amino acids. Germline V lookup: CDR1 MDHEN, CDR2 SYDVKM. CDR3 in DNA: TGTGCCAACCCTGACAGGGTGAGGGATAGCAATCAGCCCCAGCATTTT. Translation: CANPDRVRDSNQPQHF.

DNA of the CDR3: TGTGCCAGCAGTTTTCGGCAGGGGGCGGGTGGCTACACCTTC. It translates to CASSFRQGAGGYTF. The V gene is TRBV27, the J gene TRBJ1-2; 8 bases line up with TRBD1. With V trimmed by 3 bases and J by 7 bases, 7 bases remained unmatched. This CDR3 spans 14 amino acids. The germline gives CDR1 MNHEY, CDR2 SMNVEV (reference sequence).

The chain uses TRBV10-3 and TRBJ1-3; TRBD1 matches at 10 bases. This CDR3 has 16 amino acids. The germline CDR1 and CDR2 sequences are ENHRY and SYGVKD. The V and J ends lost 6 bases and 2 bases, in that order; junction bases with no gene match: 7. Written as DNA, the CDR3 is TGTGCCATCAGAAACCAAGACAGGGGGCCTGGAAACACCATATATTTT. The encoded protein is CAIRNQDRGPGNTIYF.

The chain uses TRBV10-3 and TRBJ1-1; tentative D call: TRBD1 (6 bases). Germline V gene lookup returns CDR1 ENHRY and CDR2 SYGVKD. CDR3 size: 13 residues. The V end was cut by 7 bases, the J end by 2 bases, with 11 bases between. The CDR3 loop reads CAINGGLNTEAFF. Written as DNA, the CDR3 is TGTGCCATCAACGGGGGGCTCAACACTGAAGCTTTCTTT.

This chain joins TRBV5-4 and TRBJ2-6; D is unresolved. Deletions cut 2 bases from V and 3 bases from J, with 9 bases between. The CDR3 totals 15 residues. The germline gives CDR1 SGHNT, CDR2 YYREEE (reference sequence). The CDR3 coding sequence is TGTGCCAGCAGCTTAACCCTTAGTGGGGCCAACGTCCTGACTTTC. It specifies CASSLTLSGANVLTF.

The chain is built from TRBV27 and TRBJ1-1; D call uncertain. The germline gives CDR1 MNHEY, CDR2 SMNVEV (reference sequence). V lost 7 bases, J lost 3 bases, and 9 bases lay in between. The CDR3 sequence is 12 residues long. Written as DNA, the CDR3 is TGTGCCAGCAAGGAGAGAGACACTGAAGCTTTCTTT. Translated: CASKERDTEAFF.

This chain links TRBV6-1 with TRBJ2-2; 9 nucleotides agree with TRBD1. The CDR3 contains 16 residues. Trimming at V came to 2 bases and at J to 5 bases, leaving 6 bases not matched to a gene. Germline V gives CDR1 MNHNS, CDR2 SASEGT. The CDR3 sequence: CASSEIGTGKTGELFF. The CDR3 DNA sequence: TGTGCCAGCAGTGAAATTGGGACAGGGAAAACCGGGGAGCTGTTTTTT.